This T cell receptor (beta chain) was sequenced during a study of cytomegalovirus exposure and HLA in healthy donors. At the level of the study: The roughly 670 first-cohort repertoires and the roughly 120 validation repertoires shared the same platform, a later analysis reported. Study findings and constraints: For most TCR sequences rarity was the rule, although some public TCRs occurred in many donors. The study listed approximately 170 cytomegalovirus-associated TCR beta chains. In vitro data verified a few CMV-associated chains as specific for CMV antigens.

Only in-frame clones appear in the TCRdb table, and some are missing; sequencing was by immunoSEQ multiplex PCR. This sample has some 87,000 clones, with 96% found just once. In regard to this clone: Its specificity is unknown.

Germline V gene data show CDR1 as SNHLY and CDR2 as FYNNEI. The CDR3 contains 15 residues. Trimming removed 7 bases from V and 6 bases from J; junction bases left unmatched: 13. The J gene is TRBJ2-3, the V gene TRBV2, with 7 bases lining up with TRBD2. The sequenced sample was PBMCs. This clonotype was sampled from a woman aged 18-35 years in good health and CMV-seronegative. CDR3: CASTSARELTDTQYF. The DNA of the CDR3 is TGTGCCAGCACCTCGGCGCGGGAGCTGACCGATACGCAGTATTTT.